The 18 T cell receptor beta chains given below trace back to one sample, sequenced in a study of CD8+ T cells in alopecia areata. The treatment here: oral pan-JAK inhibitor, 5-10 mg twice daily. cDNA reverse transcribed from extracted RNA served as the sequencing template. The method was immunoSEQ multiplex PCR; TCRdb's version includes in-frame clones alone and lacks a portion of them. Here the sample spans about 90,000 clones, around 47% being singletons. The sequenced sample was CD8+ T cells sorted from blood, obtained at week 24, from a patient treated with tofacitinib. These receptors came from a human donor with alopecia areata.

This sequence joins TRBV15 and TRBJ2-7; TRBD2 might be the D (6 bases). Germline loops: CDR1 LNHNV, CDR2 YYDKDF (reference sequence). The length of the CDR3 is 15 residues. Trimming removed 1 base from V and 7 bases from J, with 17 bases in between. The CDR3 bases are TGTGCCACCAGCAGAGTTATTAGCGGTTCCGGAGAGCAGTACTTC. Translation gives CATSRVISGSGEQYF.

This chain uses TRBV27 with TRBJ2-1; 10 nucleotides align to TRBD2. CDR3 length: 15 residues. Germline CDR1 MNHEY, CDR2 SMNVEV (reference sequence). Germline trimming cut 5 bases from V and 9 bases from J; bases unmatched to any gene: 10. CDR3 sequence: CASSARGTSVREQFF. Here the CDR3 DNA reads TGTGCCAGCAGTGCCCGCGGGACTAGCGTCCGTGAGCAGTTCTTC.

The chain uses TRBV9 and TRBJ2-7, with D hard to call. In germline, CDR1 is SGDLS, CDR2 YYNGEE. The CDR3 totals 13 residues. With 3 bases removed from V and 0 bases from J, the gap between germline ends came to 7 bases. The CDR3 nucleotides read TGTGCCAGCAGCGAGGAGAGCTCCTACGAGCAGTACTTC. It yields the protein CASSEESSYEQYF.

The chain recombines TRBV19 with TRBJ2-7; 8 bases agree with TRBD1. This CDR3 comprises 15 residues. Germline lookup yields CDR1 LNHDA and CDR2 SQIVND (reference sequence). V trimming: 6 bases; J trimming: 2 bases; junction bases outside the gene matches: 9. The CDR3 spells CASRVSETGAYEQYF. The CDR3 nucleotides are TGTGCCAGTAGGGTCTCCGAGACAGGGGCCTACGAGCAGTACTTC.

The CDR3 sequence: CASSLENLKGKGYTF. CDR3 in DNA: TGCGCCAGCAGCTTGGAAAATTTGAAGGGAAAAGGCTACACCTTC. The chain recombines TRBV5-1 with TRBJ1-2, with D unresolved. This CDR3 spans 15 amino acids. Looked up from germline, CDR1 is SGHRS and CDR2 is YFSETQ. Deletions cut 0 bases from V and 8 bases from J, with 17 bases between.

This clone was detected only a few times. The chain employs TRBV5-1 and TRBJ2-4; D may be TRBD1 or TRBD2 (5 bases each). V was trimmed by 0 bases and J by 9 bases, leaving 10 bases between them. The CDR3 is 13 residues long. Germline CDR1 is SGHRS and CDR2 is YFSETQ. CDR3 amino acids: CASSLDRDPIQYF. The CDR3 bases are TGCGCCAGCAGCTTGGATCGGGACCCCATTCAGTACTTC.

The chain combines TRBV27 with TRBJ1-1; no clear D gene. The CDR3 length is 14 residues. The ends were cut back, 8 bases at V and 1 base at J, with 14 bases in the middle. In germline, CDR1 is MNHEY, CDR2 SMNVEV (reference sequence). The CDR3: CASCERGQNTEAFF. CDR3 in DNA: TGTGCCAGCTGTGAACGCGGGCAGAACACTGAAGCTTTCTTT.

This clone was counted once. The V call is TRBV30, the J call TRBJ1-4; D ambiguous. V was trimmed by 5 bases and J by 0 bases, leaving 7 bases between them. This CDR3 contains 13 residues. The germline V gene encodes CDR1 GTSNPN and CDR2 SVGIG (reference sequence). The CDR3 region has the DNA TGTGCCTGGGGCGAGTCAACTAATGAAAAACTGTTTTTT. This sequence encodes CAWGESTNEKLFF.

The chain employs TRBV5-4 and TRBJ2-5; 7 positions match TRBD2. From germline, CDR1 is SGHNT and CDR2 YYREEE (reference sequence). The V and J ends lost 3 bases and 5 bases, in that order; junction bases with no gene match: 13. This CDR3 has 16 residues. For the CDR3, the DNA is TGTGCCAGCAGCTCGGCTAGCGGCCTCCGGGGGGAGACCCAGTACTTC. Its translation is CASSSASGLRGETQYF. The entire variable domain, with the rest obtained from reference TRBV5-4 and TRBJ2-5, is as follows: ETGVTQSPTHLIKTRGQQVTLRCSSQSGHNTVSWYQQALGQGPQFIFQYYREEENGRGNFPPRFSGLQFPNYSSELNVNALELDDSALYLCASSSASGLRGETQYFGPGTRLLVL.

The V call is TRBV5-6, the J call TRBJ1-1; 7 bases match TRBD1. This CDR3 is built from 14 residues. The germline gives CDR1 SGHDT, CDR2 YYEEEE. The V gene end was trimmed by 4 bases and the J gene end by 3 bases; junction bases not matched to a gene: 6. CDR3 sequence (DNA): TGTGCCAGCAGCCCGGACAGGTCCTACACTGAAGCTTTCTTT. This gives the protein CASSPDRSYTEAFF. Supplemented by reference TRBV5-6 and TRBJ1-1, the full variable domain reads DAGVTQSPTHLIKTRGQQVTLRCSPKSGHDTVSWYQQALGQGPQFIFQYYEEEERQRGNFPDRFSGHQFPNYSSELNVNALLLGDSALYLCASSPDRSYTEAFFGQGTRLTVV.

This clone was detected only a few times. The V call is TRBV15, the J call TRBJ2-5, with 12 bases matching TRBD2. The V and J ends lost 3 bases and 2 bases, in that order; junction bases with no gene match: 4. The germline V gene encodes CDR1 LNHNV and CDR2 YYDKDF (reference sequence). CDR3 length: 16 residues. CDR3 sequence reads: CATSSGLAGRQETQYF. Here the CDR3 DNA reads TGTGCCACCAGCAGCGGACTAGCGGGACGACAAGAGACCCAGTACTTC.

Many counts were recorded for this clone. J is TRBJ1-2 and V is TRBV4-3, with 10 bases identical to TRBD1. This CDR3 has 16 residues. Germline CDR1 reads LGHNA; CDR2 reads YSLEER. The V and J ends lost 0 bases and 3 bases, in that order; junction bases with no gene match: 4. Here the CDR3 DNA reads TGCGCCAGCAGCCAAGACACCGGGACAGGGGACTATGGCTACACCTTC. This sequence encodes CASSQDTGTGDYGYTF.

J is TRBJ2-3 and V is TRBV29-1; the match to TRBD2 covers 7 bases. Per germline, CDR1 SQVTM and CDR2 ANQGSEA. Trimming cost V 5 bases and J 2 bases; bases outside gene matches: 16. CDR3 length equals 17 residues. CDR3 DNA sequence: TGCAGCGTTTCAGGGACTATAAAATCCACGGACACAGATACGCAGTATTTT. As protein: CSVSGTIKSTDTDTQYF.

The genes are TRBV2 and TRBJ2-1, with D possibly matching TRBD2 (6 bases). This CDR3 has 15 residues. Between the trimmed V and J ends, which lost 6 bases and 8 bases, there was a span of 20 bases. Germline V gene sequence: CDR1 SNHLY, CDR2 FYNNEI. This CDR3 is CASRGPGLRHYEQFF. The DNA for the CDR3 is TGTGCCAGCAGAGGTCCGGGACTCCGCCACTATGAGCAGTTCTTC.

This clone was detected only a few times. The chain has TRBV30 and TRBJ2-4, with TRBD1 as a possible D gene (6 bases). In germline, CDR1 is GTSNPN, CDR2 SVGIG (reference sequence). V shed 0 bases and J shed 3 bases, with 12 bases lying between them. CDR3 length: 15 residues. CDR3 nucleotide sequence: TGTGCCTGGAGTGTACAGGGTCGGGACAAAAACATTCAGTACTTC. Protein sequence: CAWSVQGRDKNIQYF.

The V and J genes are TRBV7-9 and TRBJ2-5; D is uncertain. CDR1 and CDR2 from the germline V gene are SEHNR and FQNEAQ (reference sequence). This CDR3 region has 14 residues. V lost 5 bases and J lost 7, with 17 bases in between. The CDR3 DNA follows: TGTGCCAGCAGCCCCGGGCCGGCTTGGGGGACCCAGTACTTC. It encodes CASSPGPAWGTQYF.

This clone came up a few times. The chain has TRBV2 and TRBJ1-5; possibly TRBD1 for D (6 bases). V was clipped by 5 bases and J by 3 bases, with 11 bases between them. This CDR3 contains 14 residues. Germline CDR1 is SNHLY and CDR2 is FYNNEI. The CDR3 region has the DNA TGTGCCAGCAGTAGAGGGGGAGACAATCAGCCCCAGCATTTT. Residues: CASSRGGDNQPQHF. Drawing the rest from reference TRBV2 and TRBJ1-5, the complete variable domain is EPEVTQTPSHQVTQMGQEVILRCVPISNHLYFYWYRQILGQKVEFLVSFYNNEISEKSEIFDDQFSVERPDGSNFTLKIRSTKLEDSAMYFCASSRGGDNQPQHFGDGTRLSIL.

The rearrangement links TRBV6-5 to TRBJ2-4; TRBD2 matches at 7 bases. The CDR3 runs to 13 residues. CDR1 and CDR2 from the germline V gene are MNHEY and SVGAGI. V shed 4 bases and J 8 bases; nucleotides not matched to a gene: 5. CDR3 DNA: TGTGCCAGCAGTTTGGATCGGGGGGACATTCAGTACTTC. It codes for CASSLDRGDIQYF.